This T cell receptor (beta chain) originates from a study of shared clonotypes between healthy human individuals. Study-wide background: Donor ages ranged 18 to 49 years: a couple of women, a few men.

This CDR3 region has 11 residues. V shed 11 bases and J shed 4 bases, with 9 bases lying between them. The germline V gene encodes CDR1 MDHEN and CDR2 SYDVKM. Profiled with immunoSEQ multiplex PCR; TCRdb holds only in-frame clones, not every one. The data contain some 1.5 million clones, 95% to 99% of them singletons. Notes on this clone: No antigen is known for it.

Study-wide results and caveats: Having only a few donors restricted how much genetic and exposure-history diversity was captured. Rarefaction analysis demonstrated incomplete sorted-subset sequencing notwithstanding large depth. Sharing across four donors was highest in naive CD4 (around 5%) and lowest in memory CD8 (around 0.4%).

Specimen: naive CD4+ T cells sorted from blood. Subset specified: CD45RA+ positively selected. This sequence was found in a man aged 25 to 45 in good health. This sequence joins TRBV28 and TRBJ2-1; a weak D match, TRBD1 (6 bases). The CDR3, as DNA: TGTGCCTCCGGACAGTACAATGAGCAGTTCTTC. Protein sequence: CASGQYNEQFF.